The T cell receptor beta chain under discussion was sequenced for a study of blood T cell repertoires in COVID-19 (dated by TCRdb to between 2020 and 2021). Describing the broader study: Samples from collaborators originated in the United States, Italy and Spain and spanned both the acute and convalescent phases of COVID-19. The material from the prospective study consisted of cDNA or gDNA derived from T cells, B-cell-depleted T cells, or PBMCs. The dataset comprised deeply sampled blood TCRbeta repertoires from subjects exposed to, actively infected with, or recovered from COVID-19. The repertoires were released in a freely available public database intended as a resource for research on the immune response to SARS-CoV-2. Samples came from the ongoing ImmuneRACE study (first 160 participants) plus 1,254 subjects from 6 global collaborators. The sample metadata nearly always contained a de-identified subject ID, COVID-19 status, age in years and sex. Where available, HLA class I and class II types were obtained from metadata supplied by the sample provider rather than from assay-based typing. Beyond this particular receptor, the publication reports: Clinical and demographic metadata were provided uncurated, with the amount varying by source and participant.

The germline V gene provides CDR1 MNHEY and CDR2 SVGAGI. The CDR3 spans 14 residues, from the cysteine through the phenylalanine. Here the CDR3 DNA is all that survives: 42 bases in frame from base 1. V lost 6 bases and J lost 0 bases, and the count of bases not matched to a germline gene is 4. The immunoSEQ Assay, a bias-controlled multiplex PCR, was used to amplify TCRbeta CDR3 regions from genomic DNA. The authors processed their data as follows. The number of nucleated cells in each sample was estimated by amplification of reference gene primers within the assay. Sequence reads were collapsed and filtered to measure the absolute abundance of every unique TCRbeta CDR3 rearrangement. Productive Simpson clonality was computed per sample as the square root of Simpson's diversity index over productive rearrangements. TCRdb's version of the immuneACCESS table is confined to in-frame rearrangements and falls short of the full clone set. An unresolved V gene accounts for under half of the shortfall where checked; the remainder is of unknown origin. The DNA gave D and trimming, while V, J and clone size come from that table. The table for this sample lists 160,000 or so clones; around 75% of them were counted only once. The ten top clones hold approximately 14% of the sample.

In the case of this clone: Its specific antigen is unknown. Within one base of it there is no much larger clone, and no base qualities were kept.

Each collaborating institution followed its own protocols to collect whole blood in K2EDTA tubes. For TCRbeta analysis, collaborator samples were shipped as frozen whole blood, as isolated PBMCs, or as DNA extracted from either sample type. The chain uses TRBV6-5 and TRBJ1-2; 7 central bases correspond to TRBD1. This clonotype originated in a woman older than 75 with acute or convalescent COVID-19. Sequenced sample: peripheral blood. The CDR3 amino acid sequence is: CASRRDSSNYGYTF. DNA sequence: TGTGCCAGCAGAAGGGACAGCTCTAACTATGGCTACACCTTC.